Listed below are T cell receptor beta chains from one sample, sequenced in a study of T cell responses to AZD1222 COVID-19 vaccine. Repertoires were generated with immunoSEQ multiplex PCR, while TCRdb's copy carries only in-frame clones and drops some. This sample has approximately 130,000 clones, with approximately 85% found just once. The sequenced sample was peripheral blood, obtained on day 0 of AZD1222 vaccination. These receptors were obtained from an adult in good health. The conserved cysteine and the conserved F or W are not part of the CDR3 here. Clone size is shown for a subset of rows, as once, few, many or a class of expanded clone.

>TRBV11-3|NA|TRBJ2-1
ASSLDGTSGRGEQF
>TRBV4-1|NA|TRBJ1-5
ASSQGKETQPQH
>TRBV3-1/TRBV3-2|once|TRBJ1-1
ASSRWAEGRTEAF
>TRBV7-8|NA|TRBJ1-5
ASSSTRQVNQPQH
>TRBV25-1|NA|TRBJ1-4
ASSGLERRNEKLF
>TRBV4-1|medium-sized|TRBJ1-4
ASSQEPTPTEKLF
>TRBV30|NA|TRBJ1-2
AWRPGNYGYT
>TRBV3-1/TRBV3-2|NA|TRBJ1-1
ASSPLKGSTEAF
>TRBV6-5|NA|TRBJ2-7
ASSYKGDGGPYEQY
>TRBV7-8|NA|TRBJ1-1
ASSLDRVFEAF
>TRBV7-9|NA|TRBJ2-7
ASSDTSDEQY
>TRBV6-1|NA|TRBJ2-7
ASSEGQGGPYEQY
>TRBV7-9|NA|TRBJ1-2
ASSSRQGGGYT
>TRBV2|few|TRBJ2-7
ASTGSYEQY
>TRBV5-4|NA|TRBJ2-3
ATYRGGGPATDTQY
>TRBV4-2|few|TRBJ2-7
ASSSRTGDEQY
>TRBV7-2|NA|TRBJ2-3
ASSPRLAGITDTQY
>TRBV7-2|NA|TRBJ2-1
ASSRRGADEQF
>TRBV6-5|NA|TRBJ2-5
ASRPPGQQETQY
>TRBV10-3|NA|TRBJ2-2
ATLGDSFYTGELF
>TRBV6-5|NA|TRBJ1-1
ASQRQGVNTEAF
>TRBV6-6|NA|TRBJ1-5
ASSPGHRGGSGQPQH
>TRBV19|NA|TRBJ1-1
ASSISGASRDTEAF
>TRBV20-1|NA|TRBJ2-7
SASKIGLAGAYEQY
>TRBV6-4|NA|TRBJ1-5
ASSLRSREDGNQPQH
>TRBV7-2|NA|TRBJ1-1
ASSSGGTTEAF
>TRBV6-6|NA|TRBJ2-7
ASSSTGRTYEQY
>TRBV7-9|NA|TRBJ1-2
ASSLALGGFYGYT
>TRBV27|NA|TRBJ2-7
ASSTTRQGDEQY
>TRBV2|once|TRBJ1-1
ASSEAMGQGAAF
>TRBV28|NA|TRBJ1-2
ASNGRDRYGYT
>TRBV20-1|NA|TRBJ2-7
SASLAASSYEQY
>TRBV7-9|NA|TRBJ1-6
ASSLESSRGNSPLH
>TRBV24-1|NA|TRBJ1-2
ATRDNGYGYT
>TRBV3-1/TRBV3-2|once|TRBJ2-7
ASSPARRDGGYEQY
>TRBV7-2|NA|TRBJ2-5
ASSLNVGQTQY
>TRBV2|NA|TRBJ2-4
ASYDTGSLAKNIQY
>TRBV6-2/TRBV6-3|once|TRBJ2-7
ASSYLQGGPYEQY
>TRBV7-8|NA|TRBJ2-1
ASSLGRRYYNEQF
>TRBV6-2/TRBV6-3|NA|TRBJ1-6
ASSAGTGGSPLH
>TRBV15|NA|TRBJ1-6
ATSRDGAVSSPLH
>TRBV28|once|TRBJ1-3
ASSSPGLQIGNTIY
>TRBV4-1|NA|TRBJ1-2
ASSQGRGPYGYT
>TRBV20-1|NA|TRBJ1-6
SASSSQAQR
>TRBV19|NA|TRBJ1-3
ATRDPWTPSGKNTIY
>TRBV18|NA|TRBJ2-7
ASSPYTGEGSYEQY
>TRBV7-2|NA|TRBJ1-1
ASSILTGIQAEAF
>TRBV5-1|NA|TRBJ2-1
ASSKDRGHEQF
>TRBV10-3|NA|TRBJ2-3
AINAQNTDTQY
>TRBV27|NA|TRBJ1-1
ASKRLEARNTEAF
>TRBV2|once|TRBJ1-1
ASNPGADTEAF
>TRBV27|NA|TRBJ2-1
ASARLAGMFRDEQF
>TRBV4-1|NA|TRBJ1-3
ASSQGSGRMVGNTIY
>TRBV12-3/TRBV12-4|NA|TRBJ1-1
ASSSSPGEAF
>TRBV7-9|NA|TRBJ1-2
ASSSTGDYGYT
>TRBV12-5|NA|TRBJ2-7
ASGRLSYEQY
>TRBV18|NA|TRBJ2-3
ASSPLGWVTDTQY
>TRBV4-1|few|TRBJ2-7
ASSQGAGPSYEQY
>TRBV7-9|NA|TRBJ1-4
ASSSGSQGGFNEKLF